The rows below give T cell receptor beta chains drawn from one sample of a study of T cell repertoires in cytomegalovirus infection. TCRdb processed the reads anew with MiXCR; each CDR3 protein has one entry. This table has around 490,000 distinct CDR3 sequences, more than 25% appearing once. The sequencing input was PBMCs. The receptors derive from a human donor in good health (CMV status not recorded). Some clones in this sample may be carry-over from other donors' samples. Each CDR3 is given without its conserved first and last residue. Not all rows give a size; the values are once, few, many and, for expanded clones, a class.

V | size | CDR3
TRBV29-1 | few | SARPSGDTEAF
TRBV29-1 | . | SADGLAGDPDEQF
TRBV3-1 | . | ASSADTGNQPQH
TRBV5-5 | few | ASSRLSSGRASYNEQF
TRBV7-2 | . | ASSLEGLAGYEQF
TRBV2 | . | ASSRVRNTEAF
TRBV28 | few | ASSFEVAGGNSYNEQF
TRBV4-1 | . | ASSHYMNTEAF
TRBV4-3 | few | ASSQDWGNIQY
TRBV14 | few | ASSQDTVAGLSYNEQF
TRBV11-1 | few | ASSLTAGKVYGYT
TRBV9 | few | ASSVQGGNQPQH
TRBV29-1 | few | SVVAKERYNEQF
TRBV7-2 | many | ASSLGGMNTEAF
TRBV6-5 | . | ASSPTLGRGSEVTDTQY
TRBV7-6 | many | ASSLASVRGPGSNEQF
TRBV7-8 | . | ASSYGSNEQF
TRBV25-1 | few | ASSGVRPGEIHTEAF
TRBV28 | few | ASKEGSNEKLF
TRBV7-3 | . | ASSLGVGLQYEQY
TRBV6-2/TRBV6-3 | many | ASSYSENTEAF
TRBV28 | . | ASSPSLAGSNEQF
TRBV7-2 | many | ASSGLYQETQY
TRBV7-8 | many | ASSLALYSNQPQH
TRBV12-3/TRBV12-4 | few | ASNGPNTEAF
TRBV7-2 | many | ASKLAGGRFDNEQF
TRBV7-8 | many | ASSPLAGGATEQF
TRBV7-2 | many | ASSLDIKQY
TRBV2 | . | ASNYRGAYEQY
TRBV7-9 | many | ASSLLLYEQY
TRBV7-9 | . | ASSLGTGDVNEQY
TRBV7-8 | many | ASSYSGTGNEKLF
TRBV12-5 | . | ASGLVLGTGARNTEAF
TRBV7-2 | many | ASSLPPGTQY
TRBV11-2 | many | ASSFQDGDWAF
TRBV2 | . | ASREDSGETQY
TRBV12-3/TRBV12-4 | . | ASSPGTGVGGSNQPQH
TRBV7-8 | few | ASSSLYRVSGNTIY
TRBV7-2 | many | ASSSPGTQGGGYT
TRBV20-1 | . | SAILAGGDNEQF
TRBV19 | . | ASSPTWTSGNNEQF
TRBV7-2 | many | ASSLTGASGQETQY
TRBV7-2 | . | ASTVGTTRVNEQF
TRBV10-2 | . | ASNPEFSYNEQF
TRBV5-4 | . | ASSPTMTANEQY
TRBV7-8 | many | ASSPRLAGANTGELF
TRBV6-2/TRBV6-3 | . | ASSYGTGGERTEAF
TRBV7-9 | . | ASSLAIPRPGVPGNTIY
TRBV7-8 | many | ASSTKGQALFEAF
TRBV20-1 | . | SARVGFNTEAF
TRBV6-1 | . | ASSETGRTNEQF
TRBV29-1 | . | SVIGGSYNEQF
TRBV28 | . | ASSLGTGVGEQY